The T cell receptor beta chain under discussion was sequenced for a study of T cells in Graves' hyperthyroidism and ophthalmopathy. Findings and caveats of the study: Before onset, by a median of around six months, the model predicted ophthalmopathy.

The CDR3 has 16 amino acids. The germline CDR1 and CDR2 sequences are MRHNA and SNTAGT. V was shortened by 5 bases and J by 4 bases, with 17 bases between the two germline ends. On the basis of clinical symptoms, serum thyroxine and TRAb, thyroid ultrasound and orbital computed tomography, diagnoses were made. The blood sample was taken at first hyperthyroidism diagnosis, before any ophthalmopathy symptoms. The authors took PBMCs from 7.5 to 10 ml fresh peripheral blood. TCR beta CDR3 regions were amplified from RNA transcripts. A first-round RT-PCR of the TCR CDR3 used the HTBI primer set. TCRdb reanalysed the multiplex PCR reads using MiXCR and keeps one entry per CDR3 protein. The table shows approximately 720,000 distinct CDR3 sequences, with around 19% occurring only once. Remarks on this clonotype: Its antigen is still unknown.

V usage is TRBV6-4 and J usage is TRBJ2-2; either TRBD1 or TRBD2 may fit D (5 bases each). This clonotype was sampled from a woman aged 45-60 years with Graves' hyperthyroidism that later progressed to Graves' ophthalmopathy. The sample taken for sequencing was blood. The CDR3 reads CASSPRLGEITGELFF. The CDR3 DNA sequence: TGTGCCAGCAGTCCCCGACTGGGGGAAATCACCGGGGAGCTGTTTTTT.